The clone carrying this TCR beta chain was detected ten times or more. The data belong to a study of Graves' ophthalmopathy and Graves' hyperthyroidism. Trimming cost V 5 bases and J 0 bases, with 14 bases left between them. The CDR3 has 17 residues. The TCR beta CDR3 regions underwent amplification from RNA transcripts. HTBI primers were used in a first-round RT-PCR, which preceded a second-round multiplex PCR. MiXCR was run by TCRdb on the multiplex PCR reads, yielding one entry per CDR3 protein. The table includes a few hundred thousand distinct CDR3 sequences, 39% detected once. Hyperthyroidism in these 18- to 65-year-old patients was newly diagnosed, lasting under 2 months. Certain patients were not enrolled. These were patients with other autoimmune diseases, uncontrolled infections, pregnancy or lactation.

The source of this sequence is an adult man with Graves' hyperthyroidism. This chain joins TRBV12-3 or TRBV12-4 and TRBJ2-6, with D unresolved. The sequenced sample was peripheral blood or thyroid tissue (not recorded which). The CDR3 sequence: CASSPSTEHSGANVLTF. CDR3 nucleotides: TGTGCCAGCAGTCCATCGACTGAACACTCTGGGGCCAACGTCCTGACTTTC.